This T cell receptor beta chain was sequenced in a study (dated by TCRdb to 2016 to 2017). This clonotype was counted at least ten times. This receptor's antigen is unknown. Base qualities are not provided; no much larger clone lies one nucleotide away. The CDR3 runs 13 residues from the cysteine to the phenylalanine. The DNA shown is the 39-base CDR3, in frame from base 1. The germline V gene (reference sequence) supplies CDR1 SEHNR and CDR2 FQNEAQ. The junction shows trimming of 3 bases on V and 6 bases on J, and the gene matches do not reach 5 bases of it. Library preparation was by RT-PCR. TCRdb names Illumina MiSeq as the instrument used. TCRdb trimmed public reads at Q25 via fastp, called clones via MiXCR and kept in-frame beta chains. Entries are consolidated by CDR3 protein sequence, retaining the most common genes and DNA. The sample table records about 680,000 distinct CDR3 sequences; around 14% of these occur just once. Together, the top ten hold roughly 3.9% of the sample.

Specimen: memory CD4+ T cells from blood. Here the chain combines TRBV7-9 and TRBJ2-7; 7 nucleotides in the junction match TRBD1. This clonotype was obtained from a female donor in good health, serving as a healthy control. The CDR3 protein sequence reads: CASSFTTGVEQYF. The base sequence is TGTGCCAGCAGCTTCACAACAGGGGTCGAGCAGTACTTC.